A selection of T cell receptor beta chains follows, all from one sample in a study of T cell responses to AZD1222 COVID-19 vaccine. The assay was immunoSEQ multiplex PCR, and TCRdb's table has in-frame clones only and misses some. Among about 180,000 clones listed, 70% to 90% were seen once. The sample here was peripheral blood, taken on day 0 of AZD1222 vaccination. These receptors were taken from an adult in good health. Both conserved end residues are trimmed from each CDR3. Fields, in order: clone size, J gene, V gene, CDR3 protein. The size of a clone is reported for some rows only, either as once, few or many, or as a class for expanded clones.

clone_size: once
j_call: TRBJ2-2
v_call: TRBV6-5
cdr3_aa: ASSLTGANTGELF

clone_size: once
j_call: TRBJ2-6
v_call: TRBV7-8
cdr3_aa: ASSLKLGASSGANVLT

clone_size: .
j_call: TRBJ1-1
v_call: TRBV24-1
cdr3_aa: ASRPGAGTEAF

clone_size: few
j_call: TRBJ2-2
v_call: TRBV6-4
cdr3_aa: ASRQGTETGELF

clone_size: .
j_call: TRBJ2-3
v_call: TRBV5-4
cdr3_aa: ASSLGPAGVTDTQY

clone_size: .
j_call: TRBJ1-1
v_call: TRBV3-1/TRBV3-2
cdr3_aa: ASSLTVDTEAF

clone_size: .
j_call: TRBJ2-1
v_call: TRBV6-5
cdr3_aa: ASRGGSYEQF

clone_size: .
j_call: TRBJ1-3
v_call: TRBV10-1
cdr3_aa: ASSEARGVSGNTIY

clone_size: .
j_call: TRBJ2-7
v_call: TRBV28
cdr3_aa: ASRPTQGHSSYEQY

clone_size: .
j_call: TRBJ2-2
v_call: TRBV28
cdr3_aa: ASSFLAGIGTGELF

clone_size: .
j_call: TRBJ1-6
v_call: TRBV6-5
cdr3_aa: ASSMVLGGNSPLH

clone_size: .
j_call: TRBJ2-3
v_call: TRBV5-1
cdr3_aa: ASSLSGRASDTQY

clone_size: .
j_call: TRBJ2-5
v_call: TRBV21-1
cdr3_aa: ASSNPGTVLGETQY

clone_size: .
j_call: TRBJ1-3
v_call: TRBV6-2/TRBV6-3
cdr3_aa: ASSSHVLSVDSGNTIY

clone_size: .
j_call: TRBJ1-5
v_call: TRBV28
cdr3_aa: ASSFGTGSNQPQH

clone_size: once
j_call: TRBJ1-2
v_call: TRBV14
cdr3_aa: ASSPPGTTNYGYT

clone_size: .
j_call: TRBJ1-1
v_call: TRBV3-1/TRBV3-2
cdr3_aa: ASSQNSSPGAF

clone_size: .
j_call: TRBJ1-6
v_call: TRBV11-2
cdr3_aa: ASRKGQGQNSPLH

clone_size: once
j_call: TRBJ2-5
v_call: TRBV28
cdr3_aa: ASSLKEGQKQETQY

clone_size: .
j_call: TRBJ2-1
v_call: TRBV9
cdr3_aa: ASSVELAGDYEQF

clone_size: .
j_call: TRBJ1-2
v_call: TRBV28
cdr3_aa: ASSLLGGLGGYT

clone_size: .
j_call: TRBJ2-7
v_call: TRBV6-5
cdr3_aa: AVRGVGLYEQY

clone_size: .
j_call: TRBJ1-1
v_call: TRBV28
cdr3_aa: ASRGSTTEAF

clone_size: .
j_call: TRBJ2-1
v_call: TRBV7-3
cdr3_aa: ASSSSGQGNEQF

clone_size: .
j_call: TRBJ1-2
v_call: TRBV10-3
cdr3_aa: AISAVAAGYT

clone_size: .
j_call: TRBJ2-5
v_call: TRBV3-1/TRBV3-2
cdr3_aa: ASSQRGQGGEETQY

clone_size: .
j_call: TRBJ2-1
v_call: TRBV7-2
cdr3_aa: ASSEGAGTYNEQF

clone_size: .
j_call: TRBJ2-5
v_call: TRBV3-1/TRBV3-2
cdr3_aa: ASQMAGGPQETQY

clone_size: once
j_call: TRBJ1-6
v_call: TRBV11-2
cdr3_aa: ASSPMGDGNSPLH

clone_size: .
j_call: TRBJ2-1
v_call: TRBV2
cdr3_aa: ASRDRGSYNEQF

clone_size: .
j_call: TRBJ2-2
v_call: TRBV5-4
cdr3_aa: ASSSGTGNTGELF

clone_size: .
j_call: TRBJ1-5
v_call: TRBV25-1
cdr3_aa: ASSGQPNQPQH